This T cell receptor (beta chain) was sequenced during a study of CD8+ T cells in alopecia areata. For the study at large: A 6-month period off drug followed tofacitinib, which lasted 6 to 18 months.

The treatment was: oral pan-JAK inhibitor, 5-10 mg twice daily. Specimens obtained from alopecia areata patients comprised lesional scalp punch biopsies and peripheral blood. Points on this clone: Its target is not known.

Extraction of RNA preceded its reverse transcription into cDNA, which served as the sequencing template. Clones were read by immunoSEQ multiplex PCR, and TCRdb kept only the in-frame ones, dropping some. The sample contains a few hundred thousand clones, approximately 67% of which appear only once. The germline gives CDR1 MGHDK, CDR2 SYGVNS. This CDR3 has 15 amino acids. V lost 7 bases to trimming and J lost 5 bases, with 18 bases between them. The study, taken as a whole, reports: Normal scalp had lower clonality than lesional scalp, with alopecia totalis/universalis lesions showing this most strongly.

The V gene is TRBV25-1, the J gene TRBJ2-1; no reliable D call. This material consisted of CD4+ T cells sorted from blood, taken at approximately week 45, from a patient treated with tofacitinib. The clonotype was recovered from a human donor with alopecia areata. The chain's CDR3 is CASNLRGATNNEQFF. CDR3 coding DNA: TGTGCCAGCAATTTAAGAGGCGCAACTAACAATGAGCAGTTCTTC.